Shown below are 14 T cell receptor beta chains from a single sample sequenced in a study of blood T cell repertoires in COVID-19. The assay was immunoSEQ multiplex PCR, and TCRdb's table has in-frame clones only and misses some. Of approximately 290,000 clones in the sample, about 85% were seen once. Sequencing was done on a sample of peripheral blood. These receptors were obtained from a human donor with COVID-19, enrolled during active disease. The donor label of this sample is uncertain.

The chain links TRBV7-2 to TRBJ2-1; 9 positions agree with TRBD2. The germline CDR1 and CDR2 sequences are SGHTA and FQGNSA. This CDR3 is built from 15 residues. The V gene end was trimmed by 0 bases and the J gene end by 9 bases; junction bases not matched to a gene: 6. CDR3 residues: CASSLASGRIGEQFF. The CDR3 DNA reads TGTGCCAGCAGCTTAGCTAGCGGGAGAATAGGTGAGCAGTTCTTC.

This chain links TRBV3-1 (or the pseudogene TRBV3-2) with TRBJ1-4; perhaps TRBD1 as D (5 bases). Germline-derived CDR1 and CDR2 are LGHDT and YNNKEL (reference sequence). The CDR3 is made up of 15 amino acids. V was clipped by 3 bases and J by 7 bases, with 15 bases between them. The CDR3 reads CASSQLSGGVEKLFF. The CDR3 DNA reads as TGTGCCAGCAGCCAGTTAAGCGGGGGAGTTGAAAAACTGTTTTTT.

The chain joins TRBV7-2 to TRBJ2-5, with 7 bases that match TRBD2. Germline-derived CDR1 and CDR2 are SGHTA and FQGNSA. The V gene end was trimmed by 5 bases and the J gene end by 0 bases; junction bases not matched to a gene: 3. The CDR3 has 14 residues. CDR3 loop: CASSPREYQETQYF. CDR3 DNA sequence: TGTGCCAGCAGCCCGCGGGAGTACCAAGAGACCCAGTACTTC.

Comments on this clone: The germline gene is not matched at one end of the junction; a read error may be the cause. This chain joins TRBV7-9 and TRBJ2-1, with TRBD2 identical over 8 bases. The CDR3 is 12 amino acids. Germline loops: CDR1 SEHNR, CDR2 FQNEAQ (reference sequence). The CDR3 DNA reads as TGTGCCAGCAGCTTAATGGGACTAGGAATTGTCTTC. Protein: CASSLMGLGIVF.

The V and J genes are TRBV28 and TRBJ1-3; weak D call: TRBD1 (5 bases). In germline, CDR1 is MDHEN, CDR2 SYDVKM. Trimming shortened V by 5 bases and J by 4 bases, and 15 bases separated the two germline ends. There are 15 residues in the CDR3. The CDR3 nucleotides read TGTGCCAGCAGTAGACTCCAGGGAGGAGGAAACACCATATATTTT. Translating gives CASSRLQGGGNTIYF.

J is TRBJ2-1 and V is TRBV28, with a possible D match to TRBD2 (5 bases). Germline V gene lookup returns CDR1 MDHEN and CDR2 SYDVKM. The CDR3 extends over 16 amino acids. V lost 6 bases, J lost 6 bases, and 21 bases lay in between. The CDR3 DNA is TGTGCCAGCAGCTCTGCCGGGATCACACGAGCCAATGAGCAGTTCTTC. Encoded protein: CASSSAGITRANEQFF.

V gene TRBV5-1 combines with J gene TRBJ2-3; D gene ambiguous. Germline values: CDR1 SGHRS, CDR2 YFSETQ. The CDR3 is 15 residues long. Trimming left V 2 bases short and J 4 bases short, with 14 bases between. The CDR3 sequence: CASSFALVGADTQYF. In nucleotides, the CDR3 is TGCGCCAGCAGCTTTGCGCTCGTTGGAGCAGATACGCAGTATTTT.

The chain joins TRBV6-2 or TRBV6-3 to TRBJ1-3; tentative D call: TRBD1 (5 bases). The V gene's germline CDR1 is MNHEY and CDR2 SVGEGT. The V gene lost 4 bases and the J gene lost 1 base, with 11 bases spanning the gap. This CDR3 has 15 amino acids. In DNA form, the CDR3 reads TGTGCCAGCAGTTCAGGGTTGACTTCTGGAAACACCATATATTTT. Residues: CASSSGLTSGNTIYF.

This clone showed up just once. This chain uses TRBV28 with TRBJ2-3; possible D gene TRBD2, 7 bases. Trimming pared 6 bases from V and 5 bases from J, leaving 15 bases between. CDR1 MDHEN and CDR2 SYDVKM come from the germline V gene. The CDR3 spans 14 residues. CDR3 DNA: TGTGCCAGCAGGACTGGGGGGGCGCGAGATACGCAGTATTTT. Residues: CASRTGGARDTQYF.

Worth noting for this clone: Other nucleotide sequences in the sample specify the same CDR3. The V and J genes are TRBV9 and TRBJ1-1, with D maybe TRBD1 (5 bases). This CDR3 has 13 amino acids. Deletions cut 1 base from V and 5 bases from J, with 9 bases between. Germline CDR1 reads SGDLS; CDR2 reads YYNGEE. The CDR3 DNA sequence: TGTGCCAGCAGCGTACTAGGGGATACTGAAGCTTTCTTT. Its protein product is CASSVLGDTEAFF.

The chain combines TRBV11-2 with TRBJ2-7; D call uncertain. Germline CDR1 reads SGHAT; CDR2 reads FQNNGV. The V end was cut by 1 base, the J end by 5 bases, with 12 bases between. This CDR3 is 14 amino acids long. This chain's CDR3 is CASSLVGTPHEQYF. CDR3 sequence (DNA): TGTGCCAGCAGCTTAGTGGGCACCCCACACGAGCAGTACTTC.

This chain joins TRBV24-1 and TRBJ1-5, with D perhaps TRBD1 (6 bases). Per germline, CDR1 KGHDR and CDR2 SFDVKD. This CDR3 has 15 amino acids. Trimming pared 7 bases from V and 0 bases from J, leaving 12 bases between. Here the CDR3 reads CATRGQTYSNQPQHF. The CDR3 DNA sequence: TGTGCCACCAGAGGACAGACTTATAGCAATCAGCCCCAGCATTTT.

J is TRBJ2-5 and V is TRBV5-1, with D perhaps TRBD2 (6 bases). Trimming took off 3 bases at V and 2 bases at J, with 14 bases between the two ends. Germline V gene data show CDR1 as SGHRS and CDR2 as YFSETQ. This CDR3 spans 15 amino acids. The DNA for the CDR3 is TGCGCCAGCAGCTGGGTCCCTAGCGAGCAAGAGACCCAGTACTTC. Its protein is CASSWVPSEQETQYF.

This clone was detected a few times. This chain links TRBV29-1 with TRBJ2-3; D possibly corresponds to TRBD2 (6 bases). The CDR3 has 14 amino acids. V lost 2 bases and J 2 bases, leaving 11 bases between the germline ends. Germline V gives CDR1 SQVTM, CDR2 ANQGSEA. CDR3 coding DNA: TGCAGCGTTGAATCGAGCGGGTACACAGATACGCAGTATTTT. Translating it yields CSVESSGYTDTQYF.